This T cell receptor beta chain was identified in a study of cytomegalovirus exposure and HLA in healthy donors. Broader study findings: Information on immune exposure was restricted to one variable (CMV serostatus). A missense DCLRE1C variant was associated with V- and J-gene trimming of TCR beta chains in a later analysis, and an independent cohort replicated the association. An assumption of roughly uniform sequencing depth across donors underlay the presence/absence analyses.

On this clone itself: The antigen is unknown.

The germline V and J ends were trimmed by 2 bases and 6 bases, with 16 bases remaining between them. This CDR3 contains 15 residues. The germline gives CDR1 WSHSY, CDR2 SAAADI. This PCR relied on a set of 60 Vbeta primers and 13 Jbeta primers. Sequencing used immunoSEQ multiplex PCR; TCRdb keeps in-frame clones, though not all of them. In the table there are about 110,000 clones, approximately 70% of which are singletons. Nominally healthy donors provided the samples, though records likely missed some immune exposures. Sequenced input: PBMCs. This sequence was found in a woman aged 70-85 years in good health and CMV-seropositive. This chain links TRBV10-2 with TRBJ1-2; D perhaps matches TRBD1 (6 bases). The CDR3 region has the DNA TGCGCCAGCAGTGAGGGAGGAACAGGGAAGGATGGCTACACCTTC. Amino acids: CASSEGGTGKDGYTF.